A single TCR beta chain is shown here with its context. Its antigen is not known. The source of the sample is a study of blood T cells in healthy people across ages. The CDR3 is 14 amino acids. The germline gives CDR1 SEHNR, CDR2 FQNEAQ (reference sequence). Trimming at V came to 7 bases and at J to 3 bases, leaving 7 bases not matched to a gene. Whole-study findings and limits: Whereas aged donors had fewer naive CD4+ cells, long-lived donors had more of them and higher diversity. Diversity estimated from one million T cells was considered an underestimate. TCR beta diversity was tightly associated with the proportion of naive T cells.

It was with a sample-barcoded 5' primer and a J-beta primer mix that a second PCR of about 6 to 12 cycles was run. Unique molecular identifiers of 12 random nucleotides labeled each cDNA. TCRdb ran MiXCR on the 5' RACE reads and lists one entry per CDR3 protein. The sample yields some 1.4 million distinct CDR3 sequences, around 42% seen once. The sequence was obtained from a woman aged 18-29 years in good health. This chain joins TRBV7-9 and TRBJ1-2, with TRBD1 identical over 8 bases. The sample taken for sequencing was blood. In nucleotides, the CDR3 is TGTGCCAGCATCGCTCCGGGACAGGACTATGGCTACACCTTC. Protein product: CASIAPGQDYGYTF.